This T cell receptor beta chain came from a study of tumor-infiltrating lymphocytes in primary liver carcinoma. Looking at the study overall: The patients included men and women who were aged 30 to 69 years. Samples gave roughly 3.5 to 7.5 million productive TCRbeta reads, similar across tissue types. Tumor staging was T1-T3 N0M0; sizes spanned roughly 4.2 to 10 cm across.

With regard to this clonotype: Its antigen is still unknown. An end of the junction does not agree with germline; a read error may underlie this.

Study observations and caveats: Researchers report that only about 8-25% of top clones turned up in all five tumor regions.

The CDR3 consists of 17 residues. The germline V gene encodes CDR1 SGHDT and CDR2 YYEEEE. Making TCR beta cDNA involved roughly 0.55 ug total RNA and a constant-region primer. Modified slightly, ARM-PCR produced TCR beta libraries over three nested multiplex PCR rounds. The study ran its first two PCR rounds for roughly 10 cycles each, using TRBV1-TRBV30 forward primers and a C-beta reverse primer. Each CDR3 protein is one row after TCRdb ran MiXCR on the multiplex PCR reads. The profile shows around 40,000 distinct CDR3 sequences, around 72% of them singletons. Co-extracting RNA and DNA was done with 20-30 mg of unsorted bulk tissue as input.

The source of this sequence is a man aged 35 to 55 with primary liver carcinoma and hepatitis B virus infection. The sample consisted of liver tumor tissue from sampling region 2. Subset specified: tumor region T2, inferior pole. V gene TRBV5-6 combines with J gene TRBJ1-5, with D tentatively TRBD1 (5 bases). CDR3 in amino acids: CARSLEGDQGTNQPQHF. The CDR3 DNA is TGTGCCAGAAGCTTGGAAGGGGATCAGGGAACCAATCAGCCCCAGCATTTT.